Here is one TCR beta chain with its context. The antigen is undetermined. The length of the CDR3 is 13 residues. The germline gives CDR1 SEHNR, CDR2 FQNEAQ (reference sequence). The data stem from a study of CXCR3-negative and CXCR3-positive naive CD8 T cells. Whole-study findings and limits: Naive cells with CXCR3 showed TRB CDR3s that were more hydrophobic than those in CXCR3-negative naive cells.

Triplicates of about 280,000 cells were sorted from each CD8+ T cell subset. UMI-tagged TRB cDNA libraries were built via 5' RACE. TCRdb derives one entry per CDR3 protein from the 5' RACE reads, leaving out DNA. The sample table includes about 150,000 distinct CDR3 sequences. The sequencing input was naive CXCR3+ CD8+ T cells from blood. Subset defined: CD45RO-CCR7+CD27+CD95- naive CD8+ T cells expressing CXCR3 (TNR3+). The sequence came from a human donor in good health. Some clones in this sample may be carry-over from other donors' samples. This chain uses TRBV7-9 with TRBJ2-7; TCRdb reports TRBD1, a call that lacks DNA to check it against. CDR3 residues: CASSSGPLGEQYF.